This entry features one T cell receptor (beta chain) sequence. This clone turned up a few times. Which antigen it targets is not known. One base away there is no much larger clone; base qualities are not given. The source of the sample is a study of blood T cell repertoires in COVID-19 (TCRdb year 2020). Turning to the overall study: Samples from collaborators originated in the United States, Italy and Spain and spanned both the acute and convalescent phases of COVID-19. The material from the prospective study consisted of cDNA or gDNA derived from T cells, B-cell-depleted T cells, or PBMCs. Deeply sampled blood TCRbeta repertoires from subjects exposed to, actively infected with, or recovered from COVID-19 were included in the dataset. A freely available public database, intended as a resource for researchers studying the immune response to SARS-CoV-2, is where the repertoires were released. The samples were drawn from the first 160 participants of the ongoing ImmuneRACE study and from about 1,200 subjects provided by 6 global collaborators. Sample metadata almost always included a de-identified subject ID, COVID-19 status, age in years and sex. HLA class I and class II types, where available, came from metadata supplied by the sample provider rather than from assay-based typing. What the research found in general, with its limitations: The amount of clinical and demographic metadata varied by source and participant and was provided uncurated.

The immunoSEQ Assay, a bias-controlled multiplex PCR, was used to amplify TCRbeta CDR3 regions from genomic DNA. The original methods were these. The number of nucleated cells in each sample was estimated from the amplification of reference gene primers within the assay. To quantify the absolute abundance of each unique TCRbeta CDR3 rearrangement, sequence reads were collapsed and filtered. For each sample, productive Simpson clonality was calculated as the square root of Simpson's diversity index over productive rearrangements. As stored in TCRdb, this immuneACCESS dataset retains in-frame rearrangements with V and J assigned. A fraction of the clones does not appear; measured against another copy, unresolved V genes explain less than half of the discrepancy, and the remainder lacks a known reason. V, J and clone size are those of that table, while D and trimming were read from the DNA. This sample holds 180,000 or so clones; about 86% were observed only once. Of the sample, around 8.3% falls within the top ten clones.

Each collaborating institution followed its own protocols to collect whole blood in K2EDTA tubes. For TCRbeta analysis, collaborator samples were shipped as frozen whole blood, as isolated PBMCs, or as DNA extracted from either sample type. The sequencing input was peripheral blood. This TCR was recovered from a man in his sixties with acute or convalescent COVID-19.

The sequence in DNA is TGTGCCAGCAGCCAAGACCAGCGGACCTATGGCTACACCTTC. Translated, this is CASSQDQRTYGYTF. The chain links TRBV4-2 with TRBJ1-2; the D gene is unclear. CDR3 length: 14 amino acids, cysteine to phenylalanine. Only the CDR3 DNA is retained, 42 bases long and in frame from the first base. CDR1 and CDR2 are read off the germline V gene as LGHNA and YNFKEQ. The junction carries 9 bases between V and J, which are trimmed by 0 bases and 4 bases respectively.